This paragraph covers one T cell receptor (beta chain) sequence. In this sample, this clone turned up a few times. Its antigen is unknown. Base quality data are lacking; no much larger clone is found one base away. The sample belongs to a study of cytomegalovirus exposure and HLA in healthy donors (dated by TCRdb to 2017 to 2019). Background for the entire study: According to an earlier analysis of 550 to 700 of the donors, some 180 million T cells yielded roughly 110 million unique TCR beta sequences and around 280 Gb of sequence data. The study aimed to test whether signatures of past pathogen exposure could be identified by cataloging public T cell receptors. On average, roughly 250,000 unique TCR beta nucleotide sequences were sequenced per donor among 300 to 500 genotyped donors of the cohort, with 15% to 20% of those sequences being non-productive. An early release that covered fewer than 750 HLA-typed donors contained approximately 320 gigabases of sequencing data and 75 million to 100 million unique TCR sequences. The study used immunosequencing to profile the T cell repertoires of 600 to 850 subjects and linked those repertoires to cytomegalovirus serostatus. Among the roughly 400 genotyped donors, around 81% belonged to the genetic ancestry cluster associated with self-reported Caucasian donors. Several DR-DQ haplotypes were treated as single units for association and clustering because of strong linkage in the cohort. Rather than drawing on any new phenotypic data, the later analysis identified candidate immune exposures from TCR beta sequences and the way those sequences occurred across donors. An earlier analysis of 587 of the donors applied high-throughput TCR beta sequencing to assess whether each TCR beta V gene segment acted as functional or pseudogenic. Donor age, sex, ethnicity and CMV serostatus were compiled together with the repertoire data. Every discovery cohort repertoire had been produced on one sequencing platform. To predict cytomegalovirus infection status, the study combined high-throughput TCR immunosequencing, statistical association of individual TCRs with disease status, and machine learning. Besides the first cohort of roughly 700 subjects, a separate validation cohort made up of 90 to 150 different subjects was used. Genome-wide SNP genotypes for about three fifths of the roughly 670 donors were used in a later genetic analysis, which treated that subset as a discovery cohort. A later analysis re-examined previously published TCR beta repertoires from just over 650 donors and added high-resolution HLA genotyping to investigate patterns of TCR occurrence. HLA typing included class I and class II loci at four-digit resolution. Typing coverage varied by locus: roughly 629-630 donors for A, B, C, DRB1 and DQB1; about 520 for DQA1; over 600 for DPA1; around 450 for DPB1.

The full study reports these points: The cohort was sequenced for TCR beta chains only, and without alpha or paired-chain data the features that could be detected were limited. In a later analysis, HLA-associated TCR beta chains showed more clonal expansion and lower generation probabilities than non-associated chains that were equally common. A further reported finding was that TCR beta sequences accurately predicted the HLA-A and HLA-B alleles for most subjects in the first cohort. When HLA alleles, especially DR and DQ, strongly co-occurred, attributing TCR associations to individual alleles was difficult. Immune exposure information for the cohort was limited to CMV serostatus. According to a later genetic analysis, donors in an Asian-associated ancestry cluster had fewer N-insertions in productive TCRs than the roughly 670-donor mean. In both the original and validation cohorts, the classifier was reported to diagnose cytomegalovirus status with high specificity and sensitivity. According to a later analysis, TCR association rates differed among HLA loci, with DRB1 alleles showing the most associated TCRs and HLA-C alleles showing the fewest. Specific HLA alleles were associated with some 15,000 TCR beta sequences at a false discovery rate of 0.05 in a later analysis. In the study, some 160 TCR beta chains were listed as associated with cytomegalovirus. A group of highly shared sequence variants was considered likely to be a technical artifact of the sequencing pipeline. Because HLA typing was unavailable for some donors at each locus, only the typed subset was used in association tests. Some 15 rarely observed V segments, including chromosome 9 orphons, were excluded from the earlier analysis of some 590 of the donors because counts were too low. Broadly in line with IMGT annotations, most TCR beta V segments showed up in productive rearrangements about 87% or about 30% of the time in an earlier analysis of several hundred of the donors. While some public TCRs were present in many individuals, most TCR sequences turned up only very rarely across donors. A later genetic analysis associated a missense DCLRE1C variant with V-gene and J-gene trimming of TCR beta chains, and an independent cohort replicated the association. The presence/absence analyses assumed that sequencing depth was roughly uniform across donors, and that assumption may not be true. A later analysis reported that several top co-occurrence clusters appeared linked to parvovirus B19, influenza, CMV and Epstein-Barr virus. Linkage disequilibrium might explain the correlated functional status among segregating V segments, but an unknown experimental factor could not be ruled out. A few of the identified cytomegalovirus-associated TCR beta chains were confirmed in vitro to be specific for cytomegalovirus antigens. It was suggested by the authors that the approach could potentially be generalized to other disease states and immunological phenotypes. Some IMGT-functional V segments, including TRBV6-2 and TRBV6-3, could not be distinguished by the 87-base-pair reads and were therefore excluded. Most CMV-associated TCR beta chains appeared to be HLA-restricted in a later analysis, and the HLA associations seemed to be driven largely by CMV exposure.

The CDR3 contains 15 residues, cysteine and phenylalanine counted. Only the CDR3 part of the read is kept: 45 bases, read in frame from the first base. V is trimmed back by 3 bases and J by 5 bases, and the junction contains 3 bases that no gene match accounts for. Taken from the germline V gene, the CDR1 and CDR2 loops are ENHRY and SYGVKD. The method behind the library was the immunoSEQ multiplex PCR assay. The multiplex PCR relied on a mix of 60 forward primers for TCR Vbeta segments and 13 reverse primers for TCR Jbeta segments. Amplification of the CDR3 region of rearranged TCR beta genes was performed with a multiplex PCR assay on genomic DNA. The Illumina HiSeq System was used to sequence the amplified TCR beta libraries as 87-base-pair reads. Per the authors' processing: A later analysis tallied tens of millions of unique TCR beta chains across the approximately 670 repertoires, and about 10 million of those chains were shared by two or more donors. To remove PCR and sequencing errors, raw reads were error-corrected and collapsed into unique sequences using a nearest-neighbor algorithm that merged closely related sequences. V, D and J gene segments were assigned by aligning CDR3 sequences to IMGT reference sequences. For a sequence to be retained, a match of at least six nucleotides to both a V gene segment and a J gene segment was required. A rearrangement counted as productive if the CDR3 had no stop codons and remained in frame with V and J, and every other rearrangement counted as non-productive. CDR3 was defined according to IMGT convention as the region running from the second conserved V-encoded cysteine to the conserved J-encoded phenylalanine. The earlier analysis of some 580 of the donors excluded any sequence lacking an unambiguous match to a single V gene segment. An earlier analysis of 587 of the donors classified V segments as functional when productive rearrangements were above 56.7% and as segregating when the standard deviation between donors was above 5%. A statistical classification framework was built to diagnose cytomegalovirus status from the catalog of TCR beta chain sequences. In a later analysis, V and J genes were assigned by comparing TCR nucleotide sequences against IMGT/GENE-DB human TR gene sequences. The TCRdist pipeline was used in a later analysis to assign CDR3 sequences and most-parsimonious VDJ recombination scenarios. A later analysis defined each TCR beta chain by its CDR3 amino acid sequence plus V-gene family, and excluded reads lacking a unique V-gene family. To address suspected cross-contamination and a sequencing artifact, a later analysis removed around 590 highly shared, low-generation-probability nucleotide sequences. In a later analysis, a clonal expansion index for each public chain was calculated from normalized within-repertoire ranks of inferred template counts. A later analysis computed generation probabilities with a VDJ recombination model fitted to out-of-frame rearrangements, and checked the results against IGoR. Hypergeometric tests were used in a later analysis to score TCR-TCR, TCR-HLA and TCR-CMV co-occurrence, with a repertoire-size bias correction applied to the TCR pairs. In a later analysis, false discovery rates were estimated by permuting HLA or CMV assignments 20 times. In a later analysis, co-occurring TCRs were grouped with DBSCAN, and TCRdist sequence similarity was added when clustering was performed within HLA-allele-positive subsets. Repertoires with fewer than 30,000 or more than 120,000 public chains were left out of co-occurrence clustering, as were about 5 repertoires with anomalous nucleotide sharing. TCRdb holds this immuneACCESS table with in-frame rearrangements only. Some clones are missing; in checked studies, unresolved V genes explain under half, and the rest has no known cause. The V and J calls and clone size were taken over from that table, and D and trimming were inferred from the DNA. Within this sample are approximately 160,000 clones, with about four fifths of them counted one time only. The ten most abundant clones make up 1% of the sample.

The cohort comprised more than 550 healthy bone marrow donors. All cohort members were sampled while nominally healthy, although unrecorded immune exposures were likely present. The donor tested CMV seropositive, placing the donor among the 290 or so seropositive members of the cohort. Every donor gave a peripheral blood sample, and the peripheral blood mononuclear cells from that sample were used for TCR beta sequencing. The Qiagen DNeasy Blood Extraction Kit was used to extract genomic DNA from the blood cell samples. The sequenced material came from PBMCs. The TCR was taken from a woman in her forties or fifties in good health and CMV-seropositive. The rearranged chain carries TRBV10-3 and TRBJ2-5, with TRBD2 matching 13 junction bases. CDR3 protein: CAISEGLAGVETQYF. The DNA is TGTGCCATCAGTGAAGGACTAGCGGGAGTCGAGACCCAGTACTTC.